This TCR beta chain comes out of a study of vaccination and CD4 T cells after COVID-19. Germline CDR1 SEHNR, CDR2 FQNEAQ (reference sequence). V dropped 5 bases and J dropped 5; count of bases not matched to a gene: 6. This CDR3 comprises 14 residues. The Oncomine TCR Beta short-read assay was applied to DNA of cultured CD4+ T cells. TCRdb independently ran MiXCR on the PCR reads; one entry per CDR3 protein. The data contain 15,000 to 20,000 distinct CDR3 sequences, roughly three fifths of them singletons. As for this clonotype: Its antigen is unidentified.

Treatment specified: approximately 9-day PBMC culture with coronavirus spike peptide pools or control peptides (ViraFEST assay). Study conclusions and caveats: The researchers studied relatively few convalescent patients and omitted early post-infection timepoints.

V gene TRBV7-9 combines with J gene TRBJ2-7, with 10 bases that match TRBD1. Material: CD4+ T cells from blood, cultured in vitro. The receptor was derived from a human donor who had recovered from COVID-19. CDR3 residues: CASSPGTGAHEQYF. CDR3 DNA: TGTGCCAGCAGCCCCGGGACAGGGGCCCACGAGCAGTACTTC. The full variable domain, completed using reference TRBV7-9 and TRBJ2-7, is DTGVSQNPRHKITKRGQNVTFRCDPISEHNRLYWYRQTLGQGPEFLTYFQNEAQLEKSRLLSDRFSAERPKGSFSTLEIQRTEQGDSAMYLCASSPGTGAHEQYFGPGTRLTVT.